Below are 3 T cell receptor beta chains sequenced from a single sample in a study of shared clonotypes between healthy human individuals. The data were produced by immunoSEQ multiplex PCR, yet TCRdb's version contains in-frame clones alone and is incomplete. Of roughly 2,000,000 clones in the sample, 85% to 95% were seen once. CD45RO negativity and positive selection for CCR7 defined naive CD8 cells, a population that excluded terminally differentiated effector memory CD45RA+ cells. Sequenced sample: naive CD8+ T cells from PBMCs. These receptors came from a man aged 18 to 30 in good health. Some clones in this sample may be carry-over from other donors' samples.

For this clone: In the same sample, other DNA sequences code for this CDR3. The chain couples TRBV27 to TRBJ2-7, with 7 bases identical to TRBD1. CDR1 is MNHEY and CDR2 is SMNVEV in the germline V gene (reference sequence). J was trimmed by 1 base and V by 3 bases; bases with no gene match: 0. The CDR3 runs to 13 residues. The CDR3 DNA is TGTGCCAGCAGTTTGGACAGGTCCTACGAGCAGTACTTC. Its protein product is CASSLDRSYEQYF.

This clone was seen just once. The chain recombines TRBV5-6 with TRBJ2-1; the D gene is possibly TRBD2 (6 bases). Germline CDR1 SGHDT, CDR2 YYEEEE. With 3 bases removed from V and 8 bases from J, the gap between germline ends came to 15 bases. The CDR3 runs 14 residues. The CDR3 sequence is CASSSQTRYYEQFF. In DNA form, the CDR3 reads TGTGCCAGCAGCTCTCAGACTAGGTACTATGAGCAGTTCTTC.

The chain carries TRBV27 and TRBJ2-1, with D perhaps being TRBD1 or TRBD2 (5 bases each). Germline V gene sequence: CDR1 MNHEY, CDR2 SMNVEV (reference sequence). V was clipped by 5 bases and J by 5 bases, with 19 bases between them. This CDR3 has 16 amino acids. CDR3 bases: TGTGCCAGCAGTACCCCCCCGCTAGCAGGGCACAATGAGCAGTTCTTC. The encoded protein is CASSTPPLAGHNEQFF.